These T cell receptor beta chains were read from a single sample in a study of cytomegalovirus exposure and HLA in healthy donors. Method: immunoSEQ multiplex PCR; TCRdb's copy keeps in-frame clones and lacks some. The sample has about 130,000 clones, less than 80% seen once; the top ten hold approximately 7%. Sequencing was done on a sample of PBMCs. The receptors were gathered from a middle-aged man in good health and CMV-seropositive. The CDR3 runs from the conserved cysteine through the conserved F or W.

V gene	J gene	CDR3 protein
TRBV30	TRBJ1-2	CAWSVRGIQNGYTF
TRBV2	TRBJ1-5	CASSEVKGPQPQHF
TRBV10-3	TRBJ1-1	CAISYGGNTEAFF
TRBV6-1	TRBJ1-1	CASSVEAAATNTEAFF
TRBV27	TRBJ2-7	CASSLSPLGQGISYEQYF
TRBV2	TRBJ2-1	CASRVLAGEGGNEQFF
TRBV30	TRBJ1-4	CAWRDWGGAEKLFF
TRBV29-1	TRBJ1-1	CSVEFGRRGQNTEAFF
TRBV9	TRBJ2-1	CAGSRTDGGEQFF
TRBV7-2	TRBJ2-1	CASSLAPLARHEQFF
TRBV7-2	TRBJ2-7	CASSLDSATYEQYF
TRBV5-1	TRBJ2-7	CASSLTSGSYEQYF
TRBV7-2	TRBJ2-7	CASSLPRGGGSLYEQYF
TRBV19	TRBJ1-4	CASSAPRTGGEKLFF
TRBV4-2	TRBJ2-7	CASSPSQGGRGSYEQYF
TRBV11-2	TRBJ1-2	CASSRRDRDYGYTF
TRBV5-1	TRBJ1-1	CASSGANTEAFF
TRBV30	TRBJ1-1	CAWSVQSNTEAFF
TRBV28	TRBJ2-4	CASKDRGASSKNIQYF
TRBV4-2	TRBJ1-5	CASSQEGGLAEYQPQHF
TRBV23-1	TRBJ2-7	CASSQPSGTGDHPGLAGLYEQYF
TRBV29-1	TRBJ1-2	CSVTVTGERDYGYTF
TRBV19	TRBJ1-5	CASRPGSGAVRQPQHF
TRBV5-1	TRBJ2-1	CASSSPGLAGSSYNEQFF
TRBV28	TRBJ2-3	CASRVGGPTDTQYF
TRBV28	TRBJ1-2	CASRPEYYYGYTF
TRBV7-2	TRBJ2-7	CASSLWGLARYEQYF
TRBV5-1	TRBJ1-1	CASSLTANTEAFF
TRBV5-1	TRBJ1-2	CASSSGQGYGYTF
TRBV5-1	TRBJ1-2	CASSLEGGYGYTF
TRBV5-1	TRBJ2-5	CASSLSGALDQETQYF
TRBV21-1	TRBJ1-4	CASGGESTVSNEKLFF
TRBV27	TRBJ2-7	CASSPTLTGEQYF
TRBV6-5	TRBJ1-1	CASSRQGASTEAFF
TRBV7-9	TRBJ1-4	CASSPSTGRNEKLFF
TRBV7-8	TRBJ2-7	CASSIRPEREVSYEQYF
TRBV27	TRBJ2-3	CASSFQLIGGRTDTQYF
TRBV9	TRBJ2-2	CASARPDREIAGELFF
TRBV12-5	TRBJ1-1	CASGSSGTGAAFF
TRBV6-1	TRBJ2-5	CASTSLVGGQETQYF
TRBV4-1	TRBJ2-5	CASSQLAGVRPETQYF